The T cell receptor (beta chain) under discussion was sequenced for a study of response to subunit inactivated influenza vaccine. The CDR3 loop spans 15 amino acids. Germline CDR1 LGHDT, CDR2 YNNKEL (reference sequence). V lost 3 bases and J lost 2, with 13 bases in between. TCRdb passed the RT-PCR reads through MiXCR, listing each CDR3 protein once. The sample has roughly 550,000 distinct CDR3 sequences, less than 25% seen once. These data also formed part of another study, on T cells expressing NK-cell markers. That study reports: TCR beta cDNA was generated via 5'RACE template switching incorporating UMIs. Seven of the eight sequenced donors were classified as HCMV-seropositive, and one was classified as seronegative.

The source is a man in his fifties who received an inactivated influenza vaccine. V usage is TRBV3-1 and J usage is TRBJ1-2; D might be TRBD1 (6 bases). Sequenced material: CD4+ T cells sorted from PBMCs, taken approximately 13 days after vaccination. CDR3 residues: CASSHRQGTNYGYTF. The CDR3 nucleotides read TGTGCCAGCAGCCATCGCCAAGGGACAAACTATGGCTACACCTTC. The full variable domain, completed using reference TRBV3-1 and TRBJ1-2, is DTAVSQTPKYLVTQMGNDKSIKCEQNLGHDTMYWYKQDSKKFLKIMFSYNNKELIINETVPNRFSPKSPDKAHLNLHINSLELGDSAVYFCASSHRQGTNYGYTFGSGTRLTVV.